A selection of T cell receptor beta chains follows, all from one sample in a study of naive CD8 T cells in extremely preterm neonates. Here immunoSEQ multiplex PCR was the method, and the copy in TCRdb shows in-frame clones only, minus some. The profile shows 21,000 or so clones, about nine tenths of them singletons. Sequences were obtained from naive CD8+ T cells from cord blood. The receptors were sampled from a boy who was born preterm. Each CDR3 is given with its conserved first and last residue. Fields, in order: J gene, clone size, D gene, V gene, CDR3 protein, CDR3 DNA. D genes are given only for firm matches. Rows may omit the clone size; those that give it use once, few, many or a size class.

TRBJ1-2 few . TRBV11-2 CASSLGTNYGYTF TGTGCCAGCAGCTTAGGGACAAACTATGGCTACACCTTC
TRBJ1-1 . . TRBV9 CASSVGDMNTEAFF TGTGCCAGCAGCGTAGGGGACATGAACACTGAAGCTTTCTTT
TRBJ2-3 . . TRBV7-2 CASSFRGATDTQYF TGTGCCAGCAGCTTCAGGGGGGCCACAGATACGCAGTATTTT
TRBJ1-1 . . TRBV5-4 CASSLDTEAFF TGTGCCAGCAGCTTGGACACTGAAGCTTTCTTT
TRBJ2-2 few . TRBV6-4 CASRGKGAGELFF TGTGCCAGCAGGGGGAAGGGGGCCGGGGAGCTGTTTTTT
TRBJ2-7 . . TRBV27 CASSLTGTNYEQYF TGTGCCAGCAGTTTAACCGGGACAAACTACGAGCAGTACTTC
TRBJ1-5 . TRBD1 TRBV19 CASSISTGGNQPQHF TGTGCCAGTAGTATCTCGACAGGGGGCAATCAGCCCCAGCATTTT
TRBJ1-5 few . TRBV27 CASSLWGNQPQHF TGTGCCAGCAGTTTATGGGGGAATCAGCCCCAGCATTTT
TRBJ2-3 few TRBD2 TRBV7-3 CASSLAGGTDTQYF TGTGCCAGCAGCCTAGCGGGGGGCACAGATACGCAGTATTTT
TRBJ1-2 . . TRBV19 CASSILLHLYGYTF TGTGCCAGTAGTATACTCCTCCACCTCTATGGCTACACCTTC
TRBJ2-5 . . TRBV5-1 CASSLEAETQYF TGCGCCAGCAGCTTGGAGGCAGAGACCCAGTACTTC
TRBJ2-3 . . TRBV9 CASSVAGSTDTQYF TGTGCCAGCAGCGTAGCTGGGAGCACAGATACGCAGTATTTT
TRBJ2-5 . TRBD1 TRBV6-5 CASSQTGIQETQYF TGTGCCAGCAGCCAGACAGGGATTCAAGAGACCCAGTACTTC
TRBJ2-3 . . TRBV9 CASSVVGANTDTQYF TGTGCCAGCAGCGTAGTCGGGGCTAACACAGATACGCAGTATTTT
TRBJ2-2 . . TRBV19 CASSILVGELFF TGTGCCAGTAGTATTCTGGTCGGGGAGCTGTTTTTT
TRBJ2-7 . TRBD2 TRBV7-9 CASSTTSGGAKYEQYF TGTGCCAGCAGCACAACTAGCGGGGGGGCCAAGTACGAGCAGTACTTC
TRBJ2-7 . TRBD1 TRBV5-1 CASSWTGSYEQYF TGCGCCAGCAGCTGGACAGGCTCCTACGAGCAGTACTTC
TRBJ1-2 . TRBD1 TRBV25-1 CATSRDRSYGYTF TGTGCCACCAGTCGGGACAGGAGCTATGGCTACACCTTC
TRBJ2-3 . . TRBV10-3 CAISAGGTDTQYF TGTGCCATCAGTGCAGGGGGCACAGATACGCAGTATTTT
TRBJ1-1 . TRBD1 TRBV4-2 CASSQTGDTEAFF TGTGCCAGCAGCCAGACAGGGGACACTGAAGCTTTCTTT
TRBJ2-7 . TRBD2 TRBV6-5 CASSGLAGGEQYF TGTGCCAGCAGCGGACTAGCGGGGGGCGAGCAGTACTTC
TRBJ2-4 once . TRBV30 CAWSVLAKNIQYF TGTGCCTGGAGTGTGCTAGCCAAAAACATTCAGTACTTC
TRBJ2-5 . TRBD1 TRBV6-5 CASRTGGRETQYF TGTGCCAGCAGGACAGGGGGTAGGGAGACCCAGTACTTC
TRBJ2-3 . . TRBV4-3 CASSQVWRGPDTQYF TGCGCCAGCAGCCAAGTCTGGCGGGGGCCAGATACGCAGTATTTT
TRBJ2-5 . TRBD2 TRBV4-2 CASSQVAGGYQETQYF TGTGCCAGCAGCCAAGTTGCGGGGGGGTACCAAGAGACCCAGTACTTC
TRBJ2-3 . . TRBV9 CASSVVSGDTQYF TGTGCCAGCAGCGTAGTTTCGGGAGATACGCAGTATTTT
TRBJ2-7 few . TRBV7-9 CASSFSYEQYF TGTGCCAGCAGCTTCTCCTACGAGCAGTACTTC
TRBJ1-2 . TRBD1 TRBV9 CASSPGTGGVYGYTF TGTGCCAGCAGCCCCGGGACAGGGGGCGTCTATGGCTACACCTTC
TRBJ1-1 . . TRBV27 CASSSGQNTEAFF TGTGCCAGCAGTTCGGGACAAAACACTGAAGCTTTCTTT
TRBJ2-1 . TRBD1 TRBV10-3 CAIRTGGSYNEQFF TGTGCCATCAGGACAGGGGGATCCTACAATGAGCAGTTCTTC
TRBJ2-7 . . TRBV27 CASSLSQTYEQYF TGTGCCAGCAGTTTATCGCAAACCTACGAGCAGTACTTC
TRBJ2-1 . . TRBV7-3 CASSLGLYNEQFF TGTGCCAGCAGCTTAGGACTCTACAATGAGCAGTTCTTC
TRBJ1-1 . . TRBV7-9 CASSRYPRGENTEAFF TGTGCCAGCAGCCGATACCCAAGGGGGGAGAACACTGAAGCTTTCTTT
TRBJ2-3 . . TRBV6-7 CASSYSKGRDTQYF TGTGCCAGCAGTTACTCAAAAGGGAGAGATACGCAGTATTTT
TRBJ2-3 . . TRBV27 CASSLIAGTDTQYF TGTGCCAGCAGTTTAATAGCGGGCACAGATACGCAGTATTTT
TRBJ2-7 . TRBD1 TRBV19 CASRLMDRGSYEQYF TGTGCCAGTAGGCTCATGGACAGGGGATCCTACGAGCAGTACTTC
TRBJ1-4 . . TRBV4-1 CASSQVDRINEKLFF TGCGCCAGCAGCCAGGTCGACAGGATTAATGAAAAACTGTTTTTT
TRBJ1-6 . . TRBV7-3 CASSLGSGSPLHF TGTGCCAGCAGCTTAGGGTCGGGGTCACCCCTCCACTTT
TRBJ2-3 few TRBD2 TRBV27 CASSLLAGGTDTQYF TGTGCCAGCAGTTTACTAGCGGGGGGCACAGATACGCAGTATTTT
TRBJ2-7 . TRBD1 TRBV27 CASSPGTGGYEQYF TGTGCCAGCAGTCCAGGGACAGGGGGCTACGAGCAGTACTTC
TRBJ1-6 . TRBD1 TRBV27 CASSQGTGYSPLHF TGTGCCAGCAGTCAAGGGACAGGGTATTCACCCCTCCACTTT
TRBJ1-5 . . TRBV4-1 CASSQDRGHQPQHF TGCGCCAGCAGCCAAGACAGGGGCCATCAGCCCCAGCATTTT
TRBJ2-1 . TRBD2 TRBV7-2 CASSWPTSGGPDNEQFF TGTGCCAGCAGCTGGCCGACTAGCGGGGGGCCCGACAATGAGCAGTTCTTC
TRBJ1-2 . . TRBV6-5 CASSYSAANYGYTF TGTGCCAGCAGTTACTCGGCGGCTAACTATGGCTACACCTTC
TRBJ1-6 . . TRBV19 CASSNSARLNSPLHF TGTGCCAGTAGTAATTCCGCCAGATTGAATTCACCCCTCCACTTT
TRBJ2-7 . . TRBV30 CAWTIRGNGEQYF TGTGCCTGGACCATCCGGGGGAACGGCGAGCAGTACTTC
TRBJ2-3 . TRBD1 TRBV30 CAWSWGTGGADTQYF TGTGCCTGGAGTTGGGGGACAGGGGGCGCAGATACGCAGTATTTT
TRBJ2-7 . TRBD2 TRBV5-4 CASSLGSSGGAEEQYF TGTGCCAGCAGCTTGGGGTCTAGCGGGGGGGCAGAAGAGCAGTACTTC
TRBJ2-3 once TRBD2 TRBV7-3 CASSLLAGGPDTQYF TGTGCCAGCAGCTTACTAGCGGGGGGGCCAGATACGCAGTATTTT
TRBJ1-2 . TRBD1 TRBV9 CASSVHQGDYGYTF TGTGCCAGCAGCGTACATCAGGGGGACTATGGCTACACCTTC
TRBJ2-7 . . TRBV6-6 CASSYRAEQYF TGTGCCAGCAGTTACAGGGCCGAGCAGTACTTC
TRBJ1-6 . TRBD1 TRBV11-2 CASSLGTGGSPLHF TGTGCCAGCAGCTTAGGGACAGGGGGTTCACCCCTCCACTTT
TRBJ2-7 . . TRBV19 CASSHAGAQLYEQYF TGTGCCAGTAGCCATGCGGGGGCCCAACTCTACGAGCAGTACTTC
TRBJ1-2 . . TRBV19 CASSTNNYGYTF TGTGCCAGTAGTACAAATAACTATGGCTACACCTTC
TRBJ2-1 . TRBD1 TRBV7-9 CASSWTGNEQFF TGTGCCAGCAGCTGGACAGGCAATGAGCAGTTCTTC
TRBJ2-6 . . TRBV10-3 CAISEGRGEGANVLTF TGTGCCATCAGTGAGGGAAGGGGAGAAGGGGCCAACGTCCTGACTTTC
TRBJ2-5 . TRBD2 TRBV7-3 CASSLTGLAGETQYF TGTGCCAGCAGCTTAACGGGACTAGCGGGGGAGACCCAGTACTTC
TRBJ2-5 once TRBD2 TRBV2 CASTVGGYQETQYF TGTGCCAGCACGGTGGGGGGGTACCAAGAGACCCAGTACTTC
TRBJ1-5 . . TRBV6-5 CASSYYRGNQPQHF TGTGCCAGCAGTTACTACAGGGGCAATCAGCCCCAGCATTTT
TRBJ2-5 . TRBD1 TRBV5-4 CASSLTPRTGETQYF TGTGCCAGCAGCTTGACCCCGAGGACAGGAGAGACCCAGTACTTC